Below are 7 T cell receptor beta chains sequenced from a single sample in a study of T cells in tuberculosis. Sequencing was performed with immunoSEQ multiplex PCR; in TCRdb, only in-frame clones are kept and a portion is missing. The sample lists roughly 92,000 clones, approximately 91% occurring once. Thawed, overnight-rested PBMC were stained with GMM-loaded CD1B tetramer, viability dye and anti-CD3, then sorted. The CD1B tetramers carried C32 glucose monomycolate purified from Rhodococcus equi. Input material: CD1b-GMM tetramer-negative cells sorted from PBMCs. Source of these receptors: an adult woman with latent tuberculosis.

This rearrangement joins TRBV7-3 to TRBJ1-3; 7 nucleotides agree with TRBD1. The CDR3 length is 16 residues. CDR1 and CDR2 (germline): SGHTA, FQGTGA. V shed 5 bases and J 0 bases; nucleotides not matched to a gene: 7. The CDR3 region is CASSRAGDSSGNTIYF. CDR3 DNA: TGTGCCAGCAGCCGCGCCGGGGACAGCTCTGGAAACACCATATATTTT.

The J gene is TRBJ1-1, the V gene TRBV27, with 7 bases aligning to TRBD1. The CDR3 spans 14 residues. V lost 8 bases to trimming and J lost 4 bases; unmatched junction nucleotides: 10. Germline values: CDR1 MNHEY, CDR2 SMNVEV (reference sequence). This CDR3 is CASSDPGGPTEAFF. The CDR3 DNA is TGTGCCAGCTCCGATCCAGGGGGACCCACTGAAGCTTTCTTT.

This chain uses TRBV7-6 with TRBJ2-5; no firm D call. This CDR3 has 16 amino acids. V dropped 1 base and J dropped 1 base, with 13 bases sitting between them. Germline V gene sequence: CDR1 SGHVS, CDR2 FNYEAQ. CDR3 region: CASSLVQAKTQETQYF. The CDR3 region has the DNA TGTGCCAGCAGCTTAGTTCAGGCAAAAACCCAAGAGACCCAGTACTTC. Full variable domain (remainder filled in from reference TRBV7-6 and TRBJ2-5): GAGVSQSPRYKVTKRGQDVALRCDPISGHVSLYWYRQALGQGPEFLTYFNYEAQQDKSGLPNDRFSAERPEGSISTLTIQRTEQRDSAMYRCASSLVQAKTQETQYFGPGTRLLVL.

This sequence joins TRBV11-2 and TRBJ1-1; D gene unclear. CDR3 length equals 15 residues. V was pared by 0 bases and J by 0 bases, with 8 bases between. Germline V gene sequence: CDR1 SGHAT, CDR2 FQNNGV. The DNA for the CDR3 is TGTGCCAGCAGCTTAGAGGGCAGTATGAACACTGAAGCTTTCTTT. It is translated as CASSLEGSMNTEAFF.

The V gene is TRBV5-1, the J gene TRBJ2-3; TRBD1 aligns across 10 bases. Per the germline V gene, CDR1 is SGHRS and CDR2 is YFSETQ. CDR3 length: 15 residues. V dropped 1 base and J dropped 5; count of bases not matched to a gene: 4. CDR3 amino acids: CASSLRTGGGDTQYF. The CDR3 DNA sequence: TGCGCCAGCAGCTTGAGGACAGGGGGGGGAGATACGCAGTATTTT.

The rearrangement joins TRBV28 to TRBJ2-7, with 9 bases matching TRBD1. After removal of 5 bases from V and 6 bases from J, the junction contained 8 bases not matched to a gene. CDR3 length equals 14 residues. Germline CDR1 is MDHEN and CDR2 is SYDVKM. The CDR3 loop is CASSIMGQGSEQYV. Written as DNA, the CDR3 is TGTGCCAGCAGTATAATGGGACAGGGTAGCGAGCAGTACGTC.

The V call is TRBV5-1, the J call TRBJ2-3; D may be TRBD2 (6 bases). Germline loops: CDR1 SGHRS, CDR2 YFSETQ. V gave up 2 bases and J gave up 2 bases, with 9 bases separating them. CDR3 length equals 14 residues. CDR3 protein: CASSFAGNTDTQYF. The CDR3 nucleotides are TGCGCCAGCAGCTTTGCGGGGAACACAGATACGCAGTATTTT.